Listed below are T cell receptor beta chains from one sample, sequenced in a study of blood T cell repertoires in COVID-19. Profiled with immunoSEQ multiplex PCR; TCRdb holds only in-frame clones, not every one. The sample lists about 52,000 clones; around 85% were seen once. The source material was peripheral blood. The receptors were gathered from a woman aged 80 or over with COVID-19, enrolled during active disease. The CDR3 runs from the conserved cysteine through the conserved F or W. Fields, in order: D gene, V gene, clone size, J gene, CDR3 protein, CDR3 DNA. The D gene is left open where the match is weak. Size is omitted from some rows. Given values are once, few, many or a class for expanded clones.

>TRBD1|TRBV5-1|-|TRBJ2-5
CASSWTGDQETQYF
TGCGCCAGCAGCTGGACAGGAGACCAAGAGACCCAGTACTTC
>-|TRBV4-1|-|TRBJ1-4
CASSQGGRKSGEKLFF
TGCGCCAGCAGCCAAGGCGGGCGTAAGTCCGGTGAAAAACTGTTTTTT
>TRBD1|TRBV19|-|TRBJ1-5
CASSMGTGGQNQPQHF
TGTGCCAGTAGTATGGGGACAGGGGGACAGAATCAGCCCCAGCATTTT
>-|TRBV29-1|-|TRBJ1-1
CSGEGENTEAFF
TGCAGCGGGGAGGGGGAGAACACTGAAGCTTTCTTT
>TRBD1|TRBV3-1/TRBV3-2|-|TRBJ2-1
CASSQGTGSHNEQFF
TGTGCCAGCAGCCAAGGGACAGGGTCCCACAATGAGCAGTTCTTC
>-|TRBV27|-|TRBJ1-2
CASSFGLGTYYGYTF
TGTGCCAGCAGTTTCGGTTTGGGGACATATTATGGCTACACCTTC
>TRBD2|TRBV6-6|-|TRBJ2-1
CASRGLADEQFF
TGTGCCAGCAGGGGACTAGCGGATGAGCAGTTCTTC
>-|TRBV2|-|TRBJ2-7
CASSLEARALSEQYF
TGTGCCAGCAGCCTCGAGGCGCGGGCCCTGAGCGAGCAGTACTTC
>TRBD2|TRBV5-4|-|TRBJ2-7
CASSFGGRWYEQYF
TGTGCCTCATCGTTTGGCGGGAGGTGGTACGAGCAGTACTTC
>-|TRBV6-2/TRBV6-3|-|TRBJ2-3
CASSYVQGGWAQYF
TGTGCCAGCAGTTACGTCCAGGGAGGATGGGCGCAGTATTTT
>-|TRBV19|-|TRBJ1-5
CASSTPGSNQPQHF
TGTGCCAGTAGTACCCCAGGTAGCAATCAGCCCCAGCATTTT
>TRBD1|TRBV2|-|TRBJ2-1
CASGGQGNNEQFF
TGTGCCAGCGGGGGACAGGGAAACAATGAGCAGTTCTTC
>-|TRBV28|-|TRBJ1-5
CASSPGQPQHF
TGTGCCAGCAGTCCCGGGCAGCCCCAGCATTTT
>-|TRBV5-1|-|TRBJ1-3
CASSSTTGFSGNTIYF
TGCGCCAGCAGCTCCACCACAGGGTTCTCTGGAAACACCATATATTTT
>TRBD1|TRBV12-3/TRBV12-4|-|TRBJ2-1
CASKQGAGEQFF
TGTGCCAGCAAACAGGGGGCGGGAGAGCAGTTCTTC
>TRBD1|TRBV7-9|-|TRBJ1-4
CASSPRTGANEKLFF
TGTGCCAGCAGTCCTAGGACAGGGGCTAATGAAAAACTGTTTTTT
>-|TRBV28|-|TRBJ1-4
CASSSGGSATNEKLFF
TGTGCCAGCAGTTCCGGCGGGTCAGCAACTAATGAAAAACTGTTTTTT
>TRBD2|TRBV5-6|many|TRBJ2-1
CASSWTSGLYNEQFF
TGTGCCAGCAGCTGGACTAGCGGGTTATACAATGAGCAGTTCTTC
>-|TRBV14|-|TRBJ2-3
CASSQPRRTGTDTQYF
TGTGCCAGCAGCCAACCTAGGAGGACGGGAACAGATACGCAGTATTTT
>-|TRBV11-3|-|TRBJ2-7
CASSPDSGSSYEQYF
TGTGCCAGCAGCCCCGACAGTGGCAGCTCCTACGAGCAGTACTTC
>-|TRBV7-9|-|TRBJ2-6
CASSSGSGANVLTF
TGTGCCAGCAGCTCCGGTAGCGGGGCCAACGTCCTGACTTTC
>-|TRBV5-1|-|TRBJ2-5
CASSLGGPYQETQYF
TGCGCCAGCAGCTTGGGAGGCCCGTACCAAGAGACCCAGTACTTC
>-|TRBV7-3|-|TRBJ2-3
CASSLAPLGGRATDTQYF
TGTGCCAGCAGCTTAGCCCCTCTTGGGGGCAGGGCCACAGATACGCAGTATTTT
>TRBD1|TRBV28|few|TRBJ2-6
CASSPTGLPSGANVLTF
TGTGCCAGCAGTCCGACAGGGCTACCCTCTGGGGCCAACGTCCTGACTTTC
>TRBD2|TRBV27|-|TRBJ2-1
CASSFGGRGNEQFF
TGTGCCAGCAGTTTTGGCGGGAGGGGGAATGAGCAGTTCTTC
>TRBD1|TRBV28|-|TRBJ2-7
CASSSSGTGSGEQYF
TGTGCCAGCAGTTCCTCCGGGACAGGTTCTGGCGAGCAGTACTTC
>TRBD1|TRBV4-1|once|TRBJ2-7
CASSATGGHEQYF
TGCGCCAGCAGCGCGACAGGGGGCCACGAGCAGTACTTC
>-|TRBV6-2/TRBV6-3|-|TRBJ2-7
CASSRQKAADYEQYF
TGTGCCAGCAGTCGCCAAAAAGCGGCAGACTACGAGCAGTACTTC
>-|TRBV28|-|TRBJ1-2
CASKDRGPWGYTF
TGTGCCAGCAAGGATAGGGGTCCTTGGGGCTACACCTTC